This T cell receptor (beta chain) was obtained from a study of blood T cell repertoires in COVID-19. Study in general: Italy, Spain and the United States were the sources of the convalescent and acute COVID-19 samples. Sample material is recorded as cDNA or gDNA derived from T cells, B-cell-depleted T cells, or PBMCs.

In the original analysis: Counts of nucleated cells, estimated from reference gene primer amplification, were obtained. The protocol was immunoSEQ multiplex PCR, while the TCRdb copy is restricted to in-frame clones and leaves out a portion. The V and J calls and clone size were taken over from that table, and D and trimming were inferred from the DNA. The data contain approximately 280,000 clones, roughly 90% of them singletons. V was pared by 2 bases and J by 1 base, with 8 bases between. CDR1 is SGHTA and CDR2 is FQGTGA in the germline V gene. This CDR3 is built from 14 residues. The chain uses TRBV7-3 and TRBJ1-1; D not resolved. Material for sequencing was peripheral blood. The receptor's source is a man aged 35-49 years with acute or convalescent COVID-19. CDR3 residues: CASSLLGTNTEAFF. CDR3 DNA: TGTGCCAGCAGCTTATTGGGCACGAACACTGAAGCTTTCTTT.